Listed here are 2 T cell receptor beta chains from one sample, sequenced in a study of response to subunit inactivated influenza vaccine. TCRdb used MiXCR to reprocess the RT-PCR reads, holding one entry per CDR3 protein. The sample contains about 530,000 distinct CDR3 sequences, under 15% of which appear only once. Specimen: PBMCs from blood, collected about 6 weeks after vaccination. The receptors originated from a man between 45 and 60 years old who received an inactivated influenza vaccine.

There are a few counts of this clonotype. This chain links TRBV6-5 with TRBJ1-6; TRBD1 is a possible D gene (5 bases). The V end lost 0 bases, the J end lost 13 bases, and 10 bases lay between the germline ends. The germline CDR1 and CDR2 sequences are MNHEY and SVGAGI. CDR3 length: 13 residues. This CDR3 is CASSYSGGRPLHF. Here the CDR3 DNA reads TGTGCCAGCAGTTACTCTGGGGGTAGGCCCCTCCACTTT.

The table lists this clonotype with many counts. The V call is TRBV7-2, the J call TRBJ2-5; D not resolved. The CDR3 is made up of 13 amino acids. V was pared by 5 bases and J by 7 bases, with 14 bases between. The germline V gene has CDR1 SGHTA and CDR2 FQGNSA. The CDR3 DNA is TGTGCCAGCAGCCCAGAAGGAGCTAGGACCCAGTACTTC. Protein: CASSPEGARTQYF.